This T cell receptor beta chain appears in the sequencing data of a study of cytomegalovirus exposure and HLA in healthy donors. The PCR was carried out with 60 Vbeta primers and 13 Jbeta primers. Libraries were prepared by immunoSEQ multiplex PCR; TCRdb keeps only in-frame clonotypes and omits some of them. The sample holds 95,000 to 150,000 clones, around 82% seen once. The sequenced sample consisted of PBMCs. This clonotype was sampled from a female donor in good health and CMV-seronegative.

CDR3 coding DNA: TGTGCCAGCAGCTTCAACAGGGGGGGCACAGATACGCAGTATTTT. This encodes CASSFNRGGTDTQYF. The V gene is TRBV11-2, the J gene TRBJ2-3; 8 bases are a match to TRBD1. CDR3 length: 15 amino acids. Losses at the gene ends were 3 bases for V and 1 base for J; bases not matched to a gene: 3. Per the germline V gene, CDR1 is SGHAT and CDR2 is FQNNGV.